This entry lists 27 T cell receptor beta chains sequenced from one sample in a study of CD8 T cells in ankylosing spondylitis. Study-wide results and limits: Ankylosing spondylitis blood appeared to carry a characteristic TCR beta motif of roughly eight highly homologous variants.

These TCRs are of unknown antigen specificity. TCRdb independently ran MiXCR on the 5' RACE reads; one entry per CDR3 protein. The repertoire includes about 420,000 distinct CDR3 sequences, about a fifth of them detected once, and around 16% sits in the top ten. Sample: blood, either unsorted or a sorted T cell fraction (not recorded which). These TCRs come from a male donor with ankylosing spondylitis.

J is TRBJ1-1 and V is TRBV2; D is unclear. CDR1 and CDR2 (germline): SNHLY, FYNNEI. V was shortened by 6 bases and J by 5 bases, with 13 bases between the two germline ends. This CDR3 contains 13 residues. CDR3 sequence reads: CASSSEVRTEAFF. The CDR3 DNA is TGTGCCAGCAGCAGTGAGGTCAGGACTGAAGCTTTCTTT.

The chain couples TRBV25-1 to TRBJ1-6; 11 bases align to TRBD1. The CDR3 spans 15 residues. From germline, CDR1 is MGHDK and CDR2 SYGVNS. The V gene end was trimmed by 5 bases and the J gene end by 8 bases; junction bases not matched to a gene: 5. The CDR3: CASSPRDRGDSPLHF. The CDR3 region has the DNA TGTGCCAGCAGTCCTCGGGACAGGGGGGATTCACCCCTCCACTTT.

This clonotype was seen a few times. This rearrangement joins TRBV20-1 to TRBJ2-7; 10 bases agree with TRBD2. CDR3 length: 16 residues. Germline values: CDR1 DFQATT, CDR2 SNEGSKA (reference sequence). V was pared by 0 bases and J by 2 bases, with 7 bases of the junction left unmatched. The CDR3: CSARDASGSLTYEQYF. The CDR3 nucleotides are TGCAGTGCTAGAGACGCTAGCGGGAGTCTAACCTACGAGCAGTACTTC.

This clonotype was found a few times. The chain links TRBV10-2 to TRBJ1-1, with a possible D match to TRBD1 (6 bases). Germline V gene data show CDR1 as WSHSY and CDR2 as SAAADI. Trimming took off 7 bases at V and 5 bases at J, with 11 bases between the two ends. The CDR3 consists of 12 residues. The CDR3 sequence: CASNRRGTEAFF. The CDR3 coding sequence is TGCGCCAGCAATCGCAGGGGAACTGAAGCTTTCTTT.

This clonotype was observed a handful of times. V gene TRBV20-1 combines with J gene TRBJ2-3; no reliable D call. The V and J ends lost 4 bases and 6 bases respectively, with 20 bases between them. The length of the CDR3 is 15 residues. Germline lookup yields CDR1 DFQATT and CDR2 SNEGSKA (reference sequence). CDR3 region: CSATTPPDEMDTQYF. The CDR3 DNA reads TGCAGTGCTACGACCCCCCCGGACGAGATGGATACGCAGTATTTT.

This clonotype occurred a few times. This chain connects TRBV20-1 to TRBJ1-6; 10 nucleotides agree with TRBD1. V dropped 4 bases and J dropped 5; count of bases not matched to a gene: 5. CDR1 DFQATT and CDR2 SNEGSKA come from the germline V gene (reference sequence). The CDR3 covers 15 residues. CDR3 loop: CSATDRGDHNSPLHF. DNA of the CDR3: TGCAGTGCTACGGACAGGGGGGACCATAATTCACCCCTCCACTTT.

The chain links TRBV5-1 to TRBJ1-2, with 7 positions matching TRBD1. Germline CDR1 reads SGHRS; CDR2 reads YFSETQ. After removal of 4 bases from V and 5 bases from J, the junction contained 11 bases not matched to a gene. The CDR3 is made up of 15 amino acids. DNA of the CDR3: TGCGCCAGCAGCCCCGAACCGGGACAGACTTATGGCTACACCTTC. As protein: CASSPEPGQTYGYTF.

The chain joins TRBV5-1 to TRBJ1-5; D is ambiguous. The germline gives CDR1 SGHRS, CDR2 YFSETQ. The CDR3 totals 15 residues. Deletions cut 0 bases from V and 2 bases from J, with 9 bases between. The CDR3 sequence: CASSLEGSGNQPQHF. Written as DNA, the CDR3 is TGCGCCAGCAGCTTGGAAGGGTCTGGCAATCAGCCCCAGCATTTT.

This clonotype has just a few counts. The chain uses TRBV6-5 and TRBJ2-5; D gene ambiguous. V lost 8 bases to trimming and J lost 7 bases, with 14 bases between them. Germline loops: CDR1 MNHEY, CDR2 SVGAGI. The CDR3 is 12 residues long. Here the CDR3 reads CASGTTGGTQYF. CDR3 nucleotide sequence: TGTGCCAGCGGAACGACGGGTGGGACCCAGTACTTC.

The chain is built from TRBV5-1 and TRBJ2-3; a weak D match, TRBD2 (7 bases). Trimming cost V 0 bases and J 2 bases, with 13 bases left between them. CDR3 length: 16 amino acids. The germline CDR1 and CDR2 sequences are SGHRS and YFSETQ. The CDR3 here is CASSLAGGLPTDTQYF. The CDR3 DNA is TGCGCCAGCAGCTTGGCCGGGGGGCTCCCCACAGATACGCAGTATTTT.

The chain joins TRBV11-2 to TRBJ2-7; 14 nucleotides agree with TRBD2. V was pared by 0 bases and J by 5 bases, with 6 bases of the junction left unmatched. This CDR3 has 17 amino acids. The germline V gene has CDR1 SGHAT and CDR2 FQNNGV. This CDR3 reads CASSLETSGRARDEQYF. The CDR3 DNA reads TGTGCCAGCAGCTTAGAGACTAGCGGGAGGGCCAGGGACGAGCAGTACTTC.

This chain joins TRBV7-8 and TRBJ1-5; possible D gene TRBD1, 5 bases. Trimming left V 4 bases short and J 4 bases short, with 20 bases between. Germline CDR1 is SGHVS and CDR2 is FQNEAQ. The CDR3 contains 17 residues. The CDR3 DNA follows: TGTGCCAGCAGCTCCTTAGGCGGGGGGGACGGGAATCAGCCCCAGCATTTT. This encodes CASSSLGGGDGNQPQHF.

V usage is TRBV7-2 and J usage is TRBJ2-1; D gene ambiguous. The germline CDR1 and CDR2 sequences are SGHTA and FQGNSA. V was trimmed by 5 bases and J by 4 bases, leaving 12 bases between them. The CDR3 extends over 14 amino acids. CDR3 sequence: CASSPPPRYNEQFF. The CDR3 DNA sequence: TGTGCCAGCAGCCCCCCTCCTCGGTACAATGAGCAGTTCTTC.

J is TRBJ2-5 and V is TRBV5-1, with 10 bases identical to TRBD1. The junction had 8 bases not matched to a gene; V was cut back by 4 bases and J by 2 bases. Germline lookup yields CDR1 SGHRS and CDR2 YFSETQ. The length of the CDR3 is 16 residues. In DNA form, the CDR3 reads TGCGCCAGCAGCACGAGACAGGGGGCTAGTCAAGAGACCCAGTACTTC. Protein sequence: CASSTRQGASQETQYF. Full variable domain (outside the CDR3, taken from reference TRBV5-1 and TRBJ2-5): KAGVTQTPRYLIKTRGQQVTLSCSPISGHRSVSWYQQTPGQGLQFLFEYFSETQRNKGNFPGRFSGRQFSNSRSEMNVSTLELGDSALYLCASSTRQGASQETQYFGPGTRLLVL.

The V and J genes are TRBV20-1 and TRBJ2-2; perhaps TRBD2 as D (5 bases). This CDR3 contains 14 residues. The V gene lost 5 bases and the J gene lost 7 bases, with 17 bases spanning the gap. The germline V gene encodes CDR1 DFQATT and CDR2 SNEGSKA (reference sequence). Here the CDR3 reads CSALKAPSSGELFF. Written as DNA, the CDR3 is TGCAGTGCTCTAAAAGCCCCTAGCAGCGGGGAGCTGTTTTTT.

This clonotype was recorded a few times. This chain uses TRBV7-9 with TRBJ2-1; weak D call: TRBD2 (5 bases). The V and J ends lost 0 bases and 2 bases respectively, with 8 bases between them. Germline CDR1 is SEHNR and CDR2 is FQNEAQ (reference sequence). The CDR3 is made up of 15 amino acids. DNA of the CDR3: TGTGCCAGCAGCTTAGCCACCGGGGCCTACAATGAGCAGTTCTTC. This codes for CASSLATGAYNEQFF.

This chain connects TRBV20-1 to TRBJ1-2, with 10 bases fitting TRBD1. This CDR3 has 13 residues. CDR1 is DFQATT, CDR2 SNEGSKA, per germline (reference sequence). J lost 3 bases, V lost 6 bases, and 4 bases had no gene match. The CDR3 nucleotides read TGCAGTGCCCTAGGACAGGGGGACTATGGCTACACCTTC. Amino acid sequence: CSALGQGDYGYTF.

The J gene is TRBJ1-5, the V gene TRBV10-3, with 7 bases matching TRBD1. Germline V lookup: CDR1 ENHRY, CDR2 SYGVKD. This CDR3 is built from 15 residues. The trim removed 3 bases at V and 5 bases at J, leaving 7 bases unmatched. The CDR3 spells CAISEGEGAYQPQHF. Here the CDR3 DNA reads TGTGCCATCAGTGAAGGGGAGGGGGCTTATCAGCCCCAGCATTTT.

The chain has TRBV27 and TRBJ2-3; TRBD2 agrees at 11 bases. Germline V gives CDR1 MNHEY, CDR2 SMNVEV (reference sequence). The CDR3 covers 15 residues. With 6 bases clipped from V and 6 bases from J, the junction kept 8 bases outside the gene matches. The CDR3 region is CASRGLAGGADTQYF. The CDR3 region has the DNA TGTGCCAGCAGGGGGTTAGCGGGAGGGGCTGATACGCAGTATTTT.

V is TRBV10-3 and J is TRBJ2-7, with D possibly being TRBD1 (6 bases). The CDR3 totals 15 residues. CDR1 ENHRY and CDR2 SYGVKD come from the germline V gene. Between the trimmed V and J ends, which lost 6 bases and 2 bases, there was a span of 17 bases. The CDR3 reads CAISLVQGSPYEQYF. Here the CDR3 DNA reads TGTGCCATCAGCCTTGTCCAGGGGTCCCCCTACGAGCAGTACTTC.

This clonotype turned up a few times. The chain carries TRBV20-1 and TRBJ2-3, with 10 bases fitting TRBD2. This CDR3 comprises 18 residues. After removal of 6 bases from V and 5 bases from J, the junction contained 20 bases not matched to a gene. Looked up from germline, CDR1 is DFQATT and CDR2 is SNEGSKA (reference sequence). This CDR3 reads CSAISGNPSGGSGDTQYF. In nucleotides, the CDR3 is TGCAGTGCCATCTCGGGGAACCCTAGCGGGGGTTCTGGAGATACGCAGTATTTT.

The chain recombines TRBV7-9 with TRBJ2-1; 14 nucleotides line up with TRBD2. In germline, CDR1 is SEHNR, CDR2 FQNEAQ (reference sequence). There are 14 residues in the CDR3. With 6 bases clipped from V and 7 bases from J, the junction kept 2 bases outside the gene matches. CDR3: CASRWTSGRNEQFF. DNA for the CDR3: TGTGCCAGCAGATGGACTAGCGGGAGGAATGAGCAGTTCTTC.

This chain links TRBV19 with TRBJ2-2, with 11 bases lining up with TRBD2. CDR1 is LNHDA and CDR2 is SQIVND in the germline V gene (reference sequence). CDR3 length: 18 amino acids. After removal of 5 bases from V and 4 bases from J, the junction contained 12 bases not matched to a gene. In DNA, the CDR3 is TGTGCCAGTAGTGGAGTAGCGGGAGGGCCAGGTGGCACCGGGGAGCTGTTTTTT. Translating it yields CASSGVAGGPGGTGELFF. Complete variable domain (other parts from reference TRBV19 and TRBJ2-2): DGGITQSPKYLFRKEGQNVTLSCEQNLNHDAMYWYRQDPGQGLRLIYYSQIVNDFQKGDIAEGYSVSREKKESFPLTVTSAQKNPTAFYLCASSGVAGGPGGTGELFFGEGSRLTVL.

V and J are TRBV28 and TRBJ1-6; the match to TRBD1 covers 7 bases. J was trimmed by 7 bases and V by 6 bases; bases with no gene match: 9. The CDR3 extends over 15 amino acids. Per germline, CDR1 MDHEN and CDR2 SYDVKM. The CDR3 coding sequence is TGTGCCAGCAGACCCGGGACAGCGAGGAATTCACCCCTCCACTTT. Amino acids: CASRPGTARNSPLHF.

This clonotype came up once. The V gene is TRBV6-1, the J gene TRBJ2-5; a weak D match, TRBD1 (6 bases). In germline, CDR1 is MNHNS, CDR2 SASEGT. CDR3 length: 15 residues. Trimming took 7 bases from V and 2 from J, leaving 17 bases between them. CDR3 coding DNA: TGTGCCAGCACCATACAGGGCTCAGGTCAAGAGACCCAGTACTTC. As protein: CASTIQGSGQETQYF.

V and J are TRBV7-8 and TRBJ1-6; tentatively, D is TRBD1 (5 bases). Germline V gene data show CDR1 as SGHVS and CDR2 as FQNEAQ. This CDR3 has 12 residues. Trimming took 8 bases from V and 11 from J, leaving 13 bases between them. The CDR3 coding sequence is TGTGCCAGCCGGGACCTATACGCACCCCTCCACTTT. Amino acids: CASRDLYAPLHF.

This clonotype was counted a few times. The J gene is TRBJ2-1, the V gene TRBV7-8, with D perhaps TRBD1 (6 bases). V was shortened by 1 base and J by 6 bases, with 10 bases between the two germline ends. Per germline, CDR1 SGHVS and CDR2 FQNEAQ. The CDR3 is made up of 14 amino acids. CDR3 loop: CASSLVAGVNEQFF. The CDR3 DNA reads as TGTGCCAGCAGCTTAGTTGCAGGGGTCAATGAGCAGTTCTTC.